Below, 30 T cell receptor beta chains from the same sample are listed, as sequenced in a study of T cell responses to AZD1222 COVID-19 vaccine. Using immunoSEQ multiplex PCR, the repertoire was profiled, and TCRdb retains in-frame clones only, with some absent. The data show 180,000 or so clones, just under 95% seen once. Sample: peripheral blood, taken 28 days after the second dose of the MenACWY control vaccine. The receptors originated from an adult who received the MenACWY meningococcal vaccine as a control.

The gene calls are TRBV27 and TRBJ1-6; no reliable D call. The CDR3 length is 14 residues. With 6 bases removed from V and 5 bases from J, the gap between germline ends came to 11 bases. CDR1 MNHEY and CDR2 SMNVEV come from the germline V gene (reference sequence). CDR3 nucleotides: TGTGCCAGCAGAGTGACGGTGAATAATTCACCCCTCCACTTT. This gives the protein CASRVTVNNSPLHF.

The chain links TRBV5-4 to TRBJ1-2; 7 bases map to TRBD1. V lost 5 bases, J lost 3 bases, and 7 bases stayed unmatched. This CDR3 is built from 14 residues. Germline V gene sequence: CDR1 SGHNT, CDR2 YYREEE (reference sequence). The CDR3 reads CASRKEGADYGYTF. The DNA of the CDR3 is TGTGCCAGCAGGAAGGAGGGGGCGGACTATGGCTACACCTTC.

CDR3 loop: CASSSPRDSAGNTIYF. The CDR3 DNA sequence: TGTGCCAGCAGCTCTCCGCGGGATTCCGCTGGAAACACCATATATTTT. The J gene is TRBJ1-3, the V gene TRBV7-9; D is unresolved. Germline V gene data show CDR1 as SEHNR and CDR2 as FQNEAQ (reference sequence). V was trimmed by 4 bases and J by 2 bases, leaving 15 bases between them. The length of the CDR3 is 16 residues.

CDR3: CASSQTKNIQYF. The DNA of the CDR3 is TGTGCCAGCAGCCAAACCAAAAACATTCAGTACTTC. The chain joins TRBV3-1 (or the pseudogene TRBV3-2) to TRBJ2-4; D unclear. Trimming left V 2 bases short and J 2 bases short, with 1 base between. The germline CDR1 and CDR2 sequences are LGHDT and YNNKEL (reference sequence). This CDR3 region has 12 residues.

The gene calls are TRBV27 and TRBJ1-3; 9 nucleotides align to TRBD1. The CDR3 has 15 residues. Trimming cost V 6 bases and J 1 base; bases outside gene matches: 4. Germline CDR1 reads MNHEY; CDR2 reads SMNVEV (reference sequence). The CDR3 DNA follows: TGTGCCAGCAGACGGACAGGGGATTCTGGAAACACCATATATTTT. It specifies CASRRTGDSGNTIYF.

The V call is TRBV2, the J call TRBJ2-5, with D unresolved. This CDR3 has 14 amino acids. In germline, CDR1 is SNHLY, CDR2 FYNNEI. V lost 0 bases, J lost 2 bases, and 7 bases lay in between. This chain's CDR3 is CASSEAPPQETQYF. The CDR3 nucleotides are TGTGCCAGCAGTGAAGCGCCGCCTCAAGAGACCCAGTACTTC.

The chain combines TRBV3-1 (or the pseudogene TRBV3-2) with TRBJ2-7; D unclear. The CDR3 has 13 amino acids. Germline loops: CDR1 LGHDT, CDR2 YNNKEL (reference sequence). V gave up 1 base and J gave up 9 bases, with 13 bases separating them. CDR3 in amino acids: CASSQGPSIGQYF. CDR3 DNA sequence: TGTGCCAGCAGCCAAGGACCTTCTATTGGGCAGTACTTC.

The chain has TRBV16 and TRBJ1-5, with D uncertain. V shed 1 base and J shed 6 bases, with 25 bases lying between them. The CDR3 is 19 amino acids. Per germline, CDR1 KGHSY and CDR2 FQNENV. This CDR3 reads CASSQYPPIDTNAGQPQHF. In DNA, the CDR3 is TGTGCCAGCAGCCAATACCCCCCCATCGACACAAATGCGGGTCAGCCCCAGCATTTT.

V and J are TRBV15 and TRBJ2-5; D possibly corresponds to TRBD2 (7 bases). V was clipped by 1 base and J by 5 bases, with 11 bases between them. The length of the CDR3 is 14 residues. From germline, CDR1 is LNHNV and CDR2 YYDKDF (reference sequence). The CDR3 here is CATSRAGGGETQYF. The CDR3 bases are TGTGCCACCAGCAGAGCGGGGGGCGGGGAGACCCAGTACTTC.

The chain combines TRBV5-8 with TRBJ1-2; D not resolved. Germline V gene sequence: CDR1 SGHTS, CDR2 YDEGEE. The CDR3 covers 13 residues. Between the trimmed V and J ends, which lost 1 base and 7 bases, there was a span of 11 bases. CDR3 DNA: TGTGCCAGCAGCTTGCCGGGGAGTTTTGGCTACACCTTC. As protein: CASSLPGSFGYTF.

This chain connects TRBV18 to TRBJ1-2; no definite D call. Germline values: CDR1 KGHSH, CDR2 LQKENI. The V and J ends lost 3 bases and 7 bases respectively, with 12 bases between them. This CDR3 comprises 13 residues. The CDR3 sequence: CASSPRTVVGYTF. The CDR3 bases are TGTGCCAGCTCACCCAGAACGGTGGTTGGCTACACCTTC.

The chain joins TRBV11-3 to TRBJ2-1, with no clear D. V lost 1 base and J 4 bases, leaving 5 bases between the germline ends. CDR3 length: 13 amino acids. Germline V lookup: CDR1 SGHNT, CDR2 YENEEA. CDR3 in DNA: TGTGCCAGCAGCTTAGGGCGGTACAATGAGCAGTTCTTC. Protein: CASSLGRYNEQFF.

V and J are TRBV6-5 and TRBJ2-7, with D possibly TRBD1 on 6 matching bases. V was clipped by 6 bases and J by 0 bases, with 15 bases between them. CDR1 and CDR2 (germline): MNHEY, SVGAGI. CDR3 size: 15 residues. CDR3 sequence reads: CASRRARDISYEQYF. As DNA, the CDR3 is TGTGCCAGCAGAAGAGCTCGGGACATCTCCTACGAGCAGTACTTC.

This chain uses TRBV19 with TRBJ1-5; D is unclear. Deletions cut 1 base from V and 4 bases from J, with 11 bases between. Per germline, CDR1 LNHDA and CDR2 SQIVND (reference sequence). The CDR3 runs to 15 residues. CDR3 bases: TGTGCCAGTAGTATAGGGTGGAATCCAAATCAGCCCCAGCATTTT. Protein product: CASSIGWNPNQPQHF.

The CDR3 region has the DNA TGTGCCAGCAGCCTATCATCCTCTGGAAACACCATATATTTT. Translating gives CASSLSSSGNTIYF. The chain combines TRBV7-2 with TRBJ1-3; no clear D. Germline CDR1 reads SGHTA; CDR2 reads FQGNSA. The CDR3 consists of 14 residues. V lost 5 bases, J lost 0 bases, and 8 bases lay in between.

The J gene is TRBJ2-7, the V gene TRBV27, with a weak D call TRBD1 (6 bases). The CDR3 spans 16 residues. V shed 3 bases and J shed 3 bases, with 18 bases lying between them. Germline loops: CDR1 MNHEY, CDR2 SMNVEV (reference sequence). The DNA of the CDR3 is TGTGCCAGCAGTTTCTCCCTGGGGGCAAATCACTACGAGCAGTACTTC. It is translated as CASSFSLGANHYEQYF.

The CDR3 region is CASSFSTGGDQPQHF. Written as DNA, the CDR3 is TGTGCCAGCAGTTTCAGTACAGGGGGCGATCAGCCCCAGCATTTT. The genes are TRBV27 and TRBJ1-5, with TRBD1 matching over 9 bases. The CDR3 extends over 15 amino acids. CDR1 and CDR2 (germline): MNHEY, SMNVEV (reference sequence). With 3 bases clipped from V and 5 bases from J, the junction kept 5 bases outside the gene matches.

The CDR3: CASSSSAGLGYTF. In DNA form, the CDR3 reads TGTGCCAGCAGTTCTAGCGCGGGGCTTGGCTACACCTTC. The rearrangement joins TRBV6-2 or TRBV6-3 to TRBJ1-2, with D perhaps TRBD1 (5 bases). Germline V lookup: CDR1 MNHEY, CDR2 SVGEGT. The CDR3 sequence is 13 residues long. Trimming cost V 4 bases and J 7 bases, with 13 bases left between them.

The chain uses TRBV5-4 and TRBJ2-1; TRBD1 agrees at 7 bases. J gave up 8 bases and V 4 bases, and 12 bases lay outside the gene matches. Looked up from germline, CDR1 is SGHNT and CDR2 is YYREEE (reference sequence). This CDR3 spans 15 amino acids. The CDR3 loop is CASSLRQGYRDEQFF. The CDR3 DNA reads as TGTGCCAGCAGCCTACGACAGGGATATAGAGATGAGCAGTTCTTC. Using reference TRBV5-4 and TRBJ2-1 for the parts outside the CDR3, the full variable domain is ETGVTQSPTHLIKTRGQQVTLRCSSQSGHNTVSWYQQALGQGPQFIFQYYREEENGRGNFPPRFSGLQFPNYSSELNVNALELDDSALYLCASSLRQGYRDEQFFGPGTRLTVL.

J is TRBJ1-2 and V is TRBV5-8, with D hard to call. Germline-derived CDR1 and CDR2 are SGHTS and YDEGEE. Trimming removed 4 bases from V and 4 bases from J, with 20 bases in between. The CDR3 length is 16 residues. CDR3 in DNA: TGTGCCAGCAGCAGCAACATAGGGCCTGTCGGCTATGGCTACACCTTC. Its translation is CASSSNIGPVGYGYTF.

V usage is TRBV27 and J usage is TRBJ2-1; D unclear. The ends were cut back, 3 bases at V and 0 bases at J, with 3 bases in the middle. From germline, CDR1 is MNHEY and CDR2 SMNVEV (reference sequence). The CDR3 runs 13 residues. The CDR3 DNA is TGTGCCAGCAGTTTCTTCTCCTACAATGAGCAGTTCTTC. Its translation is CASSFFSYNEQFF.

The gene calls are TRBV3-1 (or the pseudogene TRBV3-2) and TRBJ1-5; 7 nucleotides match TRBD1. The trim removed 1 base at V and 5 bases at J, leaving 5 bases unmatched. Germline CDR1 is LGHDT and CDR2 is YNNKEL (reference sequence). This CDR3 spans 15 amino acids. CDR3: CASSQAGTADQPQHF. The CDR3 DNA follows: TGTGCCAGCAGCCAAGCCGGGACAGCGGATCAGCCCCAGCATTTT.

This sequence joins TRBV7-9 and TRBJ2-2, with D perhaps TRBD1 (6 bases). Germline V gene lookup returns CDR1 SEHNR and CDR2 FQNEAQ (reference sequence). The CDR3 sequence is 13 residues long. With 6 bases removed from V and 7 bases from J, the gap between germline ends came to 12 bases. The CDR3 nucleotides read TGTGCCAGCAGGTACAGGGTAATCGGGGAGCTGTTTTTT. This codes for CASRYRVIGELFF.

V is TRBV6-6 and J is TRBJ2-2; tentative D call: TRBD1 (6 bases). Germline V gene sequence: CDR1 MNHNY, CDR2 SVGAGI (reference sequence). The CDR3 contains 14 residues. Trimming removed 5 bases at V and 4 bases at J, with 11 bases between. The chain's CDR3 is CASSGGHVTGELFF. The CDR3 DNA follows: TGTGCCAGCAGTGGGGGCCATGTCACCGGGGAGCTGTTTTTT.

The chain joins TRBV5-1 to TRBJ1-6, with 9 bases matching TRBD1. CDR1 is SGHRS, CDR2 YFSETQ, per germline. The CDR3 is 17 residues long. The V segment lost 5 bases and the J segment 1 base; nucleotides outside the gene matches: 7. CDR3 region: CASSPGTGSSYNSPLHF. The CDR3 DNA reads TGCGCCAGCAGTCCCGGGACAGGGTCGTCCTATAATTCACCCCTCCACTTT.

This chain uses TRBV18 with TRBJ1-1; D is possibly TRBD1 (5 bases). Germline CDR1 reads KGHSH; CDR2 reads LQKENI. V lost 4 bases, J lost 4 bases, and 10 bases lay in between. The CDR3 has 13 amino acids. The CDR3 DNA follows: TGTGCCAGCTCACATCAGGGTGGCACTGAAGCTTTCTTT. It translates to CASSHQGGTEAFF.

The CDR3 DNA reads as TGTGCCTGGAGTGTGTGGGGATCTGAAAAACTGTTTTTT. This encodes CAWSVWGSEKLFF. V gene TRBV30 combines with J gene TRBJ1-4; unclear D gene. Germline loops: CDR1 GTSNPN, CDR2 SVGIG (reference sequence). V was pared by 0 bases and J by 7 bases, with 9 bases between. The CDR3 has 13 amino acids.

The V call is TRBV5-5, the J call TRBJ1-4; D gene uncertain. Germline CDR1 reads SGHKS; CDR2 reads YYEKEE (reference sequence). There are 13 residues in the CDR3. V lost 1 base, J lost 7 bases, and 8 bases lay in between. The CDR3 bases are TGTGCCAGCAGCTTGTCGCAGGTTGAAAAACTGTTTTTT. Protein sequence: CASSLSQVEKLFF.

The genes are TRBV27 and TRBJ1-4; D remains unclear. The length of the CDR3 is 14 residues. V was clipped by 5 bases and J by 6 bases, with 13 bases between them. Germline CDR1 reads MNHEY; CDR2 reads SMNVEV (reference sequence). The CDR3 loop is CASSLQHEDEKLFF. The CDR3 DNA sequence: TGTGCCAGCAGTCTTCAACACGAGGATGAAAAACTGTTTTTT.

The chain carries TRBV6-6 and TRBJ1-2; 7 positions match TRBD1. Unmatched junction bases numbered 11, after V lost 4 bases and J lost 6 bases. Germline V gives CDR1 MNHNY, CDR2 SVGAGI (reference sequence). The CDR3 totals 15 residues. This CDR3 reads CASSSILGQSHGYTF. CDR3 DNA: TGTGCCAGCAGTTCGATCTTGGGACAGTCGCATGGCTACACCTTC.